This T cell receptor (beta chain) was retrieved from a study of T cells in Graves' hyperthyroidism and ophthalmopathy. PBMCs were obtained from over 8.5 ml fresh peripheral blood. This clonotype was detected many times. Its antigen is undetermined. In germline, CDR1 is SNHLY, CDR2 FYNNEI. V lost 4 bases and J 8 bases, leaving 15 bases between the germline ends. There are 14 residues in the CDR3. Amplification yielded TCR beta CDR3 regions, with RNA transcripts as the source. HTBI primers were employed in a first-round RT-PCR of the TCR CDR3. TCRdb analysed the multiplex PCR reads with MiXCR anew, one entry per CDR3 protein. Found here are around 350,000 distinct CDR3 sequences, about 18% of them singletons; the top ten hold about 4%. Regarding the study as a whole: Appearing also in blood were most of the thyroid clonotypes expanded above 0.001.

The genes are TRBV2 and TRBJ1-3; D is undetermined. Specimen: blood. This TCR derives from a young woman with Graves' hyperthyroidism. CDR3: CASSGVSGRDTIYF. CDR3 nucleotides: TGTGCCAGCAGTGGAGTATCCGGCAGAGACACCATATATTTT.